This T cell receptor beta chain comes out of a study of siplizumab effects on memory and regulatory T cells. Germline-derived CDR1 and CDR2 are MNHEY and SMNVEV (reference sequence). J was trimmed by 7 bases and V by 7 bases; bases with no gene match: 9. This CDR3 has 13 amino acids. The assay was immunoSEQ multiplex PCR, and TCRdb's table has in-frame clones only and misses some. The sample has more than 90,000 clones; just under 95% are singletons. The sequence came from a human donor in good health. Specimen: non-Treg CD4+ T cells sorted from blood. This chain uses TRBV27 with TRBJ1-2; 7 bases agree with TRBD1. The CDR3 bases are TGTGCCAGCACCAAAACAGGGGTAGTTGGCTACACCTTC. Its protein product is CASTKTGVVGYTF.